This TCR beta chain stems from a study of cytomegalovirus exposure and HLA in healthy donors. Study information: Within the Caucasian-associated ancestry cluster were around four fifths of the approximately 400 genotyped donors. Study findings and constraints: Overall, under 200 TCR beta chains were annotated as cytomegalovirus-associated. Earlier analysis yielded a pattern in which most TCR beta V segments were productive about 90% or about 30% of the time.

The PCR made use of 60 Vbeta and 13 Jbeta primers. Sequencing was performed with immunoSEQ multiplex PCR; in TCRdb, only in-frame clones are kept and a portion is missing. The sample gives about 200,000 clones, more than 65% of which show up once; about 1.7% is in the top ten. Germline lookup yields CDR1 SGHRS and CDR2 YFSETQ. CDR3 length: 15 amino acids. J gave up 2 bases and V 2 bases, and 5 bases lay outside the gene matches. Comment on this clone: Its matching antigen is unknown.

J is TRBJ2-7 and V is TRBV5-1; 9 positions match TRBD1. The sequenced sample consisted of PBMCs. This TCR came from a man aged 50 to 60 in good health and CMV-seronegative. The CDR3 DNA follows: TGCGCCAGCAGCTTTACAGGGGGCGGCACCTACGAGCAGTACTTC. Residues: CASSFTGGGTYEQYF.